The subject of this entry is one T cell receptor (beta chain). Its antigen is still unknown. The CDR3 is 13 amino acids. Between the trimmed V and J ends, which lost 3 bases and 1 base, there was a span of 5 bases. Germline V gene lookup returns CDR1 MNHNS and CDR2 SASEGT. The data were obtained in a study of T cell responses to AZD1222 COVID-19 vaccine. Notes on the study in general: Spike-specific TCR depth and breadth grew after two AZD1222 doses. No day 14 peak samples; only post-peak repertoires were characterized. Clonal diversity may have been underestimated in mostly white British donors.

Assay used: immunoSEQ multiplex PCR; TCRdb lists only in-frame clones, some missing. Of about 99,000 clones in the sample, approximately 89% are singletons; the top ten hold around 9%. The chain is built from TRBV6-1 and TRBJ2-3, with no clear D. The receptor was isolated from an adult in good health. The material sequenced was peripheral blood, taken on day 0 of AZD1222 vaccination. The CDR3 sequence: CASSERGTDTQYF. CDR3 DNA: TGTGCCAGCAGTGAGCGTGGCACAGATACGCAGTATTTT.